Shown below are 20 T cell receptor beta chains from a single sample sequenced in a study of T cell responses to AZD1222 COVID-19 vaccine. TCRdb's table, derived via immunoSEQ multiplex PCR, lists solely in-frame clones and lacks some. The table shows about 120,000 clones, with 85% to 90% occurring only once. The starting material was peripheral blood, obtained on day 0 of AZD1222 vaccination. These receptors originate from an adult in good health.

The V and J genes are TRBV7-9 and TRBJ1-5; 9 bases align to TRBD1. The V segment lost 1 base and the J segment 5 bases; nucleotides outside the gene matches: 3. Per germline, CDR1 SEHNR and CDR2 FQNEAQ (reference sequence). The CDR3 consists of 15 residues. CDR3: CASSLGGQGDQPQHF. The CDR3 DNA reads as TGTGCCAGCAGCTTAGGGGGACAGGGCGATCAGCCCCAGCATTTT. Supplemented by reference TRBV7-9 and TRBJ1-5, the full variable domain reads DTGVSQNPRHKITKRGQNVTFRCDPISEHNRLYWYRQTLGQGPEFLTYFQNEAQLEKSRLLSDRFSAERPKGSFSTLEIQRTEQGDSAMYLCASSLGGQGDQPQHFGDGTRLSIL.

V usage is TRBV7-2 and J usage is TRBJ2-3, with D possibly matching TRBD2 (7 bases). Trimming removed 6 bases at V and 0 bases at J, with 16 bases between. The CDR3 has 16 amino acids. CDR1 and CDR2 (germline): SGHTA, FQGNSA. This CDR3 reads CASSRGGRGSTDTQYF. The CDR3 bases are TGTGCCAGCAGTAGGGGGGGGCGGGGTAGCACAGATACGCAGTATTTT. The whole variable domain, remainder taken from reference TRBV7-2 and TRBJ2-3, is GAGVSQSPSNKVTEKGKDVELRCDPISGHTALYWYRQSLGQGLEFLIYFQGNSAPDKSGLPSDRFSAERTGGSVSTLTIQRTQQEDSAVYLCASSRGGRGSTDTQYFGPGTRLTVL.

The chain joins TRBV5-4 to TRBJ1-3; TRBD1 matches 9 bases. CDR3 length: 16 amino acids. The ends lost 5 bases at V and 2 bases at J; junction bases unmatched: 8. The germline gives CDR1 SGHNT, CDR2 YYREEE (reference sequence). CDR3 in DNA: TGTGCCAGCAGTCCCGGACAGGGGAGAACTGGAAACACCATATATTTT. Protein sequence: CASSPGQGRTGNTIYF. The whole variable domain, remainder taken from reference TRBV5-4 and TRBJ1-3, is ETGVTQSPTHLIKTRGQQVTLRCSSQSGHNTVSWYQQALGQGPQFIFQYYREEENGRGNFPPRFSGLQFPNYSSELNVNALELDDSALYLCASSPGQGRTGNTIYFGEGSWLTVV.

This clone was found a few times. As DNA, the CDR3 is TGCAGCGCCCTCGTGAGCCGCTACGAGCAGTACTTC. This sequence encodes CSALVSRYEQYF. The rearrangement uses TRBV29-1 and TRBJ2-7; D unresolved. CDR1 is SQVTM, CDR2 ANQGSEA, per germline. The CDR3 runs 12 residues. V was cut by 7 bases and J by 3 bases, with 13 bases left in between.

The rearrangement joins TRBV12-3 or TRBV12-4 to TRBJ1-2; D might be TRBD1 (6 bases). Trimming stripped 6 bases from V and 4 bases from J, with 12 bases between. The CDR3 runs 13 residues. CDR3 residues: CASSRDTLYGYTF. The CDR3, as DNA: TGTGCCAGCAGCCGGGACACCCTCTATGGCTACACCTTC.

J is TRBJ1-3 and V is TRBV9; maybe TRBD1 (5 bases). Trimming cost V 7 bases and J 0 bases, with 17 bases left between them. This CDR3 is 16 amino acids long. The V gene's germline CDR1 is SGDLS and CDR2 YYNGEE. This CDR3 reads CASVRGEGYSGNTIYF. The CDR3 DNA reads TGTGCCAGCGTCCGAGGGGAGGGATACTCTGGAAACACCATATATTTT.

The chain employs TRBV7-9 and TRBJ2-1; TRBD2 might be the D (6 bases). The CDR3 covers 15 residues. Trimming removed 3 bases from V and 10 bases from J, with 19 bases in between. Germline lookup yields CDR1 SEHNR and CDR2 FQNEAQ (reference sequence). CDR3 DNA: TGTGCCAGCAGCTTCAATCGGGACTCCGGGCGGGAGCAGTTCTTC. As protein: CASSFNRDSGREQFF.

V gene TRBV27 combines with J gene TRBJ1-2, with D hard to call. In germline, CDR1 is MNHEY, CDR2 SMNVEV (reference sequence). The CDR3 loop spans 14 amino acids. V dropped 6 bases and J dropped 8 bases, with 19 bases sitting between them. The CDR3 loop reads CASSFSSEIEGYTF. The CDR3 DNA follows: TGTGCCAGCAGCTTTTCTTCAGAAATTGAAGGCTACACCTTC.

The rearrangement joins TRBV20-1 to TRBJ1-4; unclear D gene. V shed 3 bases and J shed 3 bases, with 14 bases lying between them. The CDR3 is 15 amino acids. CDR1 is DFQATT, CDR2 SNEGSKA, per germline (reference sequence). CDR3 coding DNA: TGCAGTGCTAGTATTTGGTCGGGGTCTAATGAAAAACTGTTTTTT. Its translation is CSASIWSGSNEKLFF.

J is TRBJ2-2 and V is TRBV5-4, with D possibly being TRBD1 (6 bases). The CDR3 is made up of 12 amino acids. The germline V gene has CDR1 SGHNT and CDR2 YYREEE (reference sequence). Trimming pared 1 base from V and 15 bases from J, leaving 13 bases between. The CDR3 DNA is TGTGCCAGCAGCTTGCTTACAGGGATAATGTTTTTT. Translated, it gives CASSLLTGIMFF.

V usage is TRBV19 and J usage is TRBJ1-4; D ambiguous. Trimming cost V 3 bases and J 8 bases, with 16 bases left between them. CDR1 and CDR2 (germline): LNHDA, SQIVND (reference sequence). This CDR3 comprises 15 residues. CDR3 sequence (DNA): TGTGCCAGTAGTATGGGAGGAGGAGGAGGCGAAAAACTGTTTTTT. This sequence encodes CASSMGGGGGEKLFF.

The chain employs TRBV10-3 and TRBJ1-5, with 8 bases aligning to TRBD1. Per germline, CDR1 ENHRY and CDR2 SYGVKD. The CDR3 extends over 15 amino acids. With V trimmed by 4 bases and J by 2 bases, 4 bases remained unmatched. This chain's CDR3 is CAISGDRGGNQPQHF. As DNA, the CDR3 is TGTGCCATCAGTGGTGACAGGGGTGGCAATCAGCCCCAGCATTTT.

This clone was observed a single time. One end of the junction does not line up with germline, which may come from a read error. This chain links TRBV7-7 with TRBJ1-4; TRBD1 might be the D (6 bases). The CDR3 is 14 amino acids. The V gene's germline CDR1 is SSHAT and CDR2 FNYEAQ (reference sequence). This CDR3 reads CASSSGHSGEKLFF. CDR3 coding DNA: TGTGCTAGCAGCTCGGGACACTCGGGTGAAAAACTGTTTTTT.

The CDR3 region is CASSLASGNGQPQHF. In nucleotides, the CDR3 is TGCGCCAGCAGCTTGGCATCAGGTAATGGGCAGCCCCAGCATTTT. The chain is built from TRBV5-1 and TRBJ1-5; D remains ambiguous. V lost 0 bases and J lost 7, with 14 bases in between. In germline, CDR1 is SGHRS, CDR2 YFSETQ. This CDR3 is built from 15 residues. Variable domain in full (rest from reference TRBV5-1 and TRBJ1-5): KAGVTQTPRYLIKTRGQQVTLSCSPISGHRSVSWYQQTPGQGLQFLFEYFSETQRNKGNFPGRFSGRQFSNSRSEMNVSTLELGDSALYLCASSLASGNGQPQHFGDGTRLSIL.

J is TRBJ1-3 and V is TRBV4-1; D remains ambiguous. Trimming removed 1 base at V and 0 bases at J, with 7 bases between. The CDR3 has 15 amino acids. Germline CDR1 reads MGHRA; CDR2 reads YSYEKL. The CDR3 sequence: CASSQVLASGNTIYF. CDR3 bases: TGCGCCAGCAGCCAAGTCCTCGCCTCTGGAAACACCATATATTTT.

In this sample, this clone turned up once. V and J are TRBV4-1 and TRBJ1-3; maybe TRBD1 (5 bases). The CDR3 spans 15 residues. CDR1 MGHRA and CDR2 YSYEKL come from the germline V gene. Trimming removed 0 bases at V and 7 bases at J, with 13 bases between. The chain's CDR3 is CASSQEGRLSNTIYF. CDR3 bases: TGCGCCAGCAGCCAAGAGGGACGGCTCTCTAACACCATATATTTT.

J is TRBJ1-2 and V is TRBV7-8; tentative D call: TRBD1 (5 bases). There are 14 residues in the CDR3. Per the germline V gene, CDR1 is SGHVS and CDR2 is FQNEAQ. V lost 5 bases to trimming and J lost 2 bases, with 12 bases between them. CDR3 sequence (DNA): TGTGCCAGCAGCGAGCTGGGGGGAAACTATGGCTACACCTTC. Translated, it gives CASSELGGNYGYTF.

The chain employs TRBV5-1 and TRBJ2-1; D is ambiguous. This CDR3 contains 14 residues. Germline lookup yields CDR1 SGHRS and CDR2 YFSETQ. V was clipped by 4 bases and J by 3 bases, with 11 bases between them. CDR3 region: CASSERTDYNEQFF. CDR3 sequence (DNA): TGCGCCAGCAGCGAAAGGACCGACTACAATGAGCAGTTCTTC.

V gene TRBV12-3 or TRBV12-4 combines with J gene TRBJ1-2; 7 nucleotides agree with TRBD1. The CDR3 spans 13 residues. V trimming: 6 bases; J trimming: 3 bases; junction bases outside the gene matches: 4. The CDR3 loop is CASRGDSYYGYTF. DNA of the CDR3: TGTGCCAGCAGGGGGGACAGCTACTATGGCTACACCTTC.

V gene TRBV5-1 combines with J gene TRBJ1-1, with 9 bases fitting TRBD1. Germline V gene sequence: CDR1 SGHRS, CDR2 YFSETQ. After removal of 4 bases from V and 1 base from J, the junction contained 5 bases not matched to a gene. The CDR3 runs to 15 residues. CDR3 bases: TGCGCCAGCAGCCCCACGGACAGGGGGAACACTGAAGCTTTCTTT. This sequence encodes CASSPTDRGNTEAFF.